Listed here are 26 T cell receptor beta chains from one sample, sequenced in a study of T cells after yellow fever vaccination. One entry per CDR3 protein results from TCRdb running MiXCR on the 5' RACE reads. This sample yields about 350,000 distinct CDR3 sequences, of which roughly an eighth are seen a single time; 2.5% to 3.5% belongs to the top ten. Here the sequenced sample was CD4+ T cells sorted from PBMCs, taken 15 days after the yellow fever booster vaccination. These receptors came from a young man who received the YFV17D yellow fever vaccine.

There are a few counts of this clonotype. The rearrangement joins TRBV19 to TRBJ2-7; 9 nucleotides match TRBD2. The CDR3 runs 14 residues. Germline trimming cut 2 bases from V and 3 bases from J; bases unmatched to any gene: 2. Germline values: CDR1 LNHDA, CDR2 SQIVND (reference sequence). The CDR3 spells CASSIRLADYEQYF. As DNA, the CDR3 is TGTGCCAGTAGTATAAGACTAGCGGACTACGAGCAGTACTTC.

This clonotype was seen a few times. The V and J genes are TRBV5-6 and TRBJ1-6, with TRBD1 as a possible D gene (6 bases). Germline V CDR1 and CDR2: SGHDT, YYEEEE. The V end was cut by 3 bases, the J end by 18 bases, with 16 bases between. This CDR3 has 12 residues. CDR3 nucleotide sequence: TGTGCCAGCAGCTGGGCCGAGGGGGAGAACCACTTT. Translated: CASSWAEGENHF.

This clonotype was seen only a few times. The chain combines TRBV5-1 with TRBJ2-1; D not resolved. The CDR3 runs to 16 residues. Germline values: CDR1 SGHRS, CDR2 YFSETQ. V was shortened by 3 bases and J by 8 bases, with 21 bases between the two germline ends. The CDR3 protein is CASSSRLSSFLHEQFF. Written as DNA, the CDR3 is TGCGCCAGCAGCTCGCGCCTCAGCTCCTTCCTTCATGAGCAGTTCTTC.

This clonotype has just a few counts. The chain recombines TRBV7-6 with TRBJ2-3; no clear D. With 2 bases removed from V and 1 base from J, the gap between germline ends came to 4 bases. The germline V gene has CDR1 SGHVS and CDR2 FNYEAQ. This CDR3 has 13 residues. The CDR3 protein is CASSLPRTDTQYF. The CDR3 nucleotides read TGTGCCAGCAGCTTACCCCGCACAGATACGCAGTATTTT.

The V call is TRBV11-1, the J call TRBJ2-3; 8 bases line up with TRBD2. V lost 3 bases, J lost 9 bases, and 11 bases stayed unmatched. Looked up from germline, CDR1 is SGHAT and CDR2 is FQDESV (reference sequence). The CDR3 runs to 15 residues. The CDR3 DNA is TGTGCCAGCAGCTTCGGGACTAGTCGCATTGGGACGCAGTATTTT. This translates into CASSFGTSRIGTQYF.

Within the sample, this clonotype is medium-sized. The gene calls are TRBV3-1 and TRBJ1-2; 8 bases agree with TRBD1. There are 14 residues in the CDR3. CDR1 is LGHDT and CDR2 is YNNKEL in the germline V gene (reference sequence). With 4 bases clipped from V and 8 bases from J, the junction kept 9 bases outside the gene matches. The CDR3 spells CASSLNFAGGGYTF. The CDR3 bases are TGTGCCAGCAGCCTTAATTTCGCAGGGGGCGGCTACACCTTC. The entire variable domain, with the rest obtained from reference TRBV3-1 and TRBJ1-2, is as follows: DTAVSQTPKYLVTQMGNDKSIKCEQNLGHDTMYWYKQDSKKFLKIMFSYNNKELIINETVPNRFSPKSPDKAHLNLHINSLELGDSAVYFCASSLNFAGGGYTFGSGTRLTVV.

This clonotype was observed many times. The rearrangement joins TRBV10-3 to TRBJ2-1; 8 bases fit TRBD2. J gave up 0 bases and V 3 bases, and 1 base lay outside the gene matches. Germline loops: CDR1 ENHRY, CDR2 SYGVKD. This CDR3 region has 15 residues. The CDR3 region is CAISELADSYNEQFF. In nucleotides, the CDR3 is TGTGCCATCAGTGAACTAGCGGACTCCTACAATGAGCAGTTCTTC.

This clonotype was observed a handful of times. The rearrangement links TRBV19 to TRBJ1-5; D ambiguous. Germline assignment: CDR1 LNHDA and CDR2 SQIVND (reference sequence). The CDR3 totals 16 residues. V lost 5 bases to trimming and J lost 6 bases, with 20 bases between them. CDR3 nucleotide sequence: TGTGCCAGTAGTTCTCCGGCAGGACGCAGTCGTCAGCCCCAGCATTTT. Translated, it gives CASSSPAGRSRQPQHF. Combining the CDR3 with reference TRBV19 and TRBJ1-5 gives the whole variable domain DGGITQSPKYLFRKEGQNVTLSCEQNLNHDAMYWYRQDPGQGLRLIYYSQIVNDFQKGDIAEGYSVSREKKESFPLTVTSAQKNPTAFYLCASSSPAGRSRQPQHFGDGTRLSIL.

This clonotype came up a few times. The rearrangement links TRBV7-2 to TRBJ1-6; TRBD1 aligns across 11 bases. The J segment lost 9 bases and the V segment lost 7 bases, leaving 5 bases of the junction unmatched. CDR1 and CDR2 from the germline V gene are SGHTA and FQGNSA. The CDR3 length is 14 residues. For the CDR3, the DNA is TGTGCCAGCACCCGGGACAGGGGGTTTTCACCCCTCCACTTT. Translating it yields CASTRDRGFSPLHF.

The table lists this clonotype with many counts. The V call is TRBV12-3 or TRBV12-4, the J call TRBJ2-1; D might be TRBD1 (6 bases). The germline V and J ends were trimmed by 5 bases and 2 bases, with 13 bases remaining between them. The CDR3 loop spans 15 amino acids. The CDR3 region has the DNA TGTGCCAGCAGTCTAGGGCAGGGGCCCTACAATGAGCAGTTCTTC. This sequence encodes CASSLGQGPYNEQFF.

V usage is TRBV7-6 and J usage is TRBJ2-5; 14 bases fit TRBD2. J lost 2 bases, V lost 2 bases, and 13 bases had no gene match. CDR3 length: 20 residues. CDR1 SGHVS and CDR2 FNYEAQ come from the germline V gene. DNA of the CDR3: TGTGCCAGCAGCTTACAGTTCTCCGGGACTAGCGGGGGTTCTCAAGAGACCCAGTACTTC. Encoded protein: CASSLQFSGTSGGSQETQYF.

CDR3 protein: CASSLAQGAYYTF. For the CDR3, the DNA is TGTGCCAGCAGCTTGGCCCAGGGGGCGTACTACACCTTC. This chain links TRBV5-4 with TRBJ1-2; TRBD1 aligns across 8 bases. Trimming at V came to 0 bases and at J to 10 bases, leaving 5 bases not matched to a gene. The CDR3 totals 13 residues. Germline V CDR1 and CDR2: SGHNT, YYREEE (reference sequence).

The rearrangement uses TRBV25-1 and TRBJ2-6; D unclear. The CDR3 sequence is 14 residues long. Germline CDR1 reads MGHDK; CDR2 reads SYGVNS. Deletions cut 8 bases from V and 0 bases from J, with 8 bases between. The chain's CDR3 is CASFIFSGANVLTF. Written as DNA, the CDR3 is TGTGCCAGCTTTATTTTCTCTGGGGCCAACGTCCTGACTTTC.

The chain uses TRBV6-5 and TRBJ1-2; D is undetermined. Trimming pared 2 bases from V and 2 bases from J, leaving 6 bases between. The CDR3 spans 13 residues. Germline V lookup: CDR1 MNHEY, CDR2 SVGAGI. This CDR3 reads CASSYKTNYGYTF. The CDR3 coding sequence is TGTGCCAGCAGTTACAAGACCAACTATGGCTACACCTTC.

A note on this clonotype: Since a much larger clone is just one base distant, this may be a read error. The V and J genes are TRBV6-4 and TRBJ2-2, with D perhaps matching TRBD2 (5 bases). The CDR3 sequence is 14 residues long. CDR1 MRHNA and CDR2 SNTAGT come from the germline V gene. The CDR3 bases are TGTGCCAGCAGTGAGGGGTTGAACACCGGGGAGCTGTATTTT. It encodes CASSEGLNTGELYF.

The CDR3 loop is CASSPPTRQGAADTQYF. CDR3 coding DNA: TGTGCCAGCAGTCCACCCACACGACAGGGTGCGGCAGATACGCAGTATTTT. This chain uses TRBV12-3 or TRBV12-4 with TRBJ2-3; TRBD1 aligns across 7 bases. Trimming cost V 5 bases and J 4 bases; bases outside gene matches: 15. The CDR3 is 17 amino acids.

The table lists this clonotype with a few counts. The chain employs TRBV7-2 and TRBJ2-2, with a tentative D call TRBD2 (6 bases). Germline V gene data show CDR1 as SGHTA and CDR2 as FQGNSA. V lost 5 bases and J 0 bases, leaving 13 bases between the germline ends. The CDR3 is made up of 16 amino acids. CDR3 bases: TGTGCCAGCAGCCGGGACTCGTACACGAACACCGGGGAGCTGTTTTTT. Residues: CASSRDSYTNTGELFF. Combining the CDR3 with reference TRBV7-2 and TRBJ2-2 gives the whole variable domain GAGVSQSPSNKVTEKGKDVELRCDPISGHTALYWYRQSLGQGLEFLIYFQGNSAPDKSGLPSDRFSAERTGGSVSTLTIQRTQQEDSAVYLCASSRDSYTNTGELFFGEGSRLTVL.

The chain links TRBV6-6 to TRBJ1-1, with 10 bases that match TRBD1. CDR3 length: 16 residues. The germline CDR1 and CDR2 sequences are MNHNY and SVGAGI (reference sequence). Trimming removed 2 bases from V and 1 base from J; junction bases left unmatched: 4. The CDR3 here is CASSYGRDRGNTEAFF. The CDR3 nucleotides read TGTGCCAGCAGTTACGGAAGGGACAGGGGGAACACTGAAGCTTTCTTT.

This clonotype was found many times. The V and J genes are TRBV29-1 and TRBJ1-5, with D hard to call. The CDR3 consists of 13 residues. The ends were cut back, 4 bases at V and 0 bases at J, with 7 bases in the middle. Germline V CDR1 and CDR2: SQVTM, ANQGSEA. The CDR3 region has the DNA TGCAGCGTTGCGGACGGTAGCAATCAGCCCCAGCATTTT. Amino acid sequence: CSVADGSNQPQHF.

This clonotype was counted only a few times. The CDR3 here is CASSNDRSRPQHF. The DNA for the CDR3 is TGTGCCAGCAGTAATGACAGGTCGAGGCCCCAGCATTTT. J is TRBJ1-5 and V is TRBV27; maybe TRBD1 (6 bases). Trimming left V 5 bases short and J 9 bases short, with 14 bases between. CDR3 length equals 13 residues. CDR1 and CDR2 (germline): MNHEY, SMNVEV (reference sequence).

The V call is TRBV9, the J call TRBJ2-1; D is unclear. V lost 0 bases to trimming and J lost 7 bases, with 11 bases between them. The CDR3 runs 14 residues. Germline V gene lookup returns CDR1 SGDLS and CDR2 YYNGEE. The CDR3: CASSVVGLANEQFF. The DNA for the CDR3 is TGTGCCAGCAGCGTAGTGGGATTAGCAAATGAGCAGTTCTTC.

The V call is TRBV3-1, the J call TRBJ2-4; D gene uncertain. CDR3 length equals 12 residues. The ends were cut back, 3 bases at V and 8 bases at J, with 8 bases in the middle. CDR1 is LGHDT and CDR2 is YNNKEL in the germline V gene (reference sequence). The DNA of the CDR3 is TGTGCCAGCAGCCAGCTATGGGACATTCAGTACTTC. The encoded protein is CASSQLWDIQYF. Looking up the rest from reference TRBV3-1 and TRBJ2-4 gives the full variable domain: DTAVSQTPKYLVTQMGNDKSIKCEQNLGHDTMYWYKQDSKKFLKIMFSYNNKELIINETVPNRFSPKSPDKAHLNLHINSLELGDSAVYFCASSQLWDIQYFGAGTRLSVL.

This clonotype occurred a few times. V usage is TRBV6-2 or TRBV6-3 and J usage is TRBJ2-4, with no clear D. Germline V gene data show CDR1 as MNHEY and CDR2 as SVGEGT. The CDR3 has 14 residues. Trimming took 4 bases from V and 0 from J, leaving 7 bases between them. The chain's CDR3 is CASSLQLAKNIQYF. CDR3 nucleotides: TGTGCCAGCAGTTTACAGTTAGCCAAAAACATTCAGTACTTC.

V gene TRBV7-9 combines with J gene TRBJ2-3; D remains unclear. V was cut by 3 bases and J by 3 bases, with 7 bases left in between. CDR3 length: 13 amino acids. Germline V gene data show CDR1 as SEHNR and CDR2 as FQNEAQ (reference sequence). The CDR3 region has the DNA TGTGCCAGCAGCTTCGTGGGAACAGATACGCAGTATTTT. It yields the protein CASSFVGTDTQYF.

This clonotype was seen repeatedly, ten times or more. The chain recombines TRBV5-1 with TRBJ2-3; 7 bases agree with TRBD1. V dropped 0 bases and J dropped 6; count of bases not matched to a gene: 7. Per the germline V gene, CDR1 is SGHRS and CDR2 is YFSETQ. This CDR3 contains 15 residues. The DNA of the CDR3 is TGCGCCAGCAGCTTGGAAGGGGGCCGGACCGATACGCAGTATTTT. Protein sequence: CASSLEGGRTDTQYF.

The chain links TRBV12-3 or TRBV12-4 to TRBJ1-2, with D maybe TRBD1 (6 bases). V gave up 4 bases and J gave up 5 bases, with 23 bases separating them. The CDR3 extends over 17 amino acids. The CDR3 DNA reads TGTGCCAGCAGTTCCTGGGGCGGGTTAATGGGGGCATATGGCTACACCTTC. Translation: CASSSWGGLMGAYGYTF.